One and the same sample provided the 29 T cell receptor beta chains below, sequenced in a study of shared clonotypes between healthy human individuals. Profiled with immunoSEQ multiplex PCR; TCRdb holds only in-frame clones, not every one. The table lists under 850,000 clones, approximately 77% of them singletons. The sample taken for sequencing was memory CD4+ T cells sorted from blood. Subset given: CD45RA-negative fraction. The receptors here all came from a woman aged 30 to 39 in good health.

Worth noting for this clone: This same CDR3 is encoded by further DNA sequences in the sample. V is TRBV28 and J is TRBJ1-1, with a possible D match to TRBD1 (5 bases). CDR3 length: 15 residues. Deletions cut 1 base from V and 1 base from J, with 10 bases between. CDR1 and CDR2 from the germline V gene are MDHEN and SYDVKM. The CDR3 spells CASSLYRPGNTEAFF. The CDR3 nucleotides are TGTGCCAGCAGTTTATACAGGCCGGGGAACACTGAAGCTTTCTTT.

The chain is built from TRBV7-9 and TRBJ1-2; D is unclear. The germline V and J ends were trimmed by 4 bases and 3 bases, with 18 bases remaining between them. CDR1 SEHNR and CDR2 FQNEAQ come from the germline V gene (reference sequence). This CDR3 has 16 residues. CDR3 nucleotide sequence: TGTGCCAGCAGCTCGGGTAGCGATCGCCGTGACTATGGCTACACCTTC. Translated: CASSSGSDRRDYGYTF.

This chain links TRBV7-6 with TRBJ1-2; D is possibly TRBD1 (5 bases). Germline CDR1 and CDR2: SGHVS and FNYEAQ. Trimming removed 5 bases from V and 0 bases from J, with 25 bases in between. The CDR3 spans 19 residues. The CDR3 DNA reads TGTGCCAGCAGCCCCCGTCGGAGGTACCAGGGCAATACTAACTATGGCTACACCTTC. This codes for CASSPRRRYQGNTNYGYTF.

This chain links TRBV6-6 with TRBJ1-3, with a possible D match to TRBD1 (5 bases). CDR1 is MNHNY and CDR2 is SVGAGI in the germline V gene (reference sequence). CDR3 length: 13 amino acids. Between the trimmed V and J ends, which lost 6 bases and 8 bases, there was a span of 14 bases. The CDR3 sequence is CASRKTDEHTIYF. Here the CDR3 DNA reads TGTGCCAGCAGGAAGACAGACGAACACACCATATATTTT.

The V and J genes are TRBV6-1 and TRBJ1-2; TRBD1 aligns across 8 bases. CDR1 is MNHNS and CDR2 is SASEGT in the germline V gene. The V gene end was trimmed by 6 bases and the J gene end by 0 bases; junction bases not matched to a gene: 6. CDR3 length equals 15 residues. CDR3 bases: TGTGCCAGCAGGGACAGGGAATCGGCTAACTATGGCTACACCTTC. Translation gives CASRDRESANYGYTF.

The gene calls are TRBV2 and TRBJ1-1; D is unresolved. CDR1 and CDR2 from the germline V gene are SNHLY and FYNNEI. The CDR3 has 13 residues. Trimming took 6 bases from V and 4 from J, leaving 12 bases between them. CDR3 sequence reads: CASRVEMGTEAFF. Here the CDR3 DNA reads TGTGCCAGCAGGGTCGAGATGGGCACTGAAGCTTTCTTT.

The chain has TRBV28 and TRBJ2-2; TRBD2 aligns across 8 bases. The length of the CDR3 is 13 residues. Germline V CDR1 and CDR2: MDHEN, SYDVKM. The V and J ends lost 10 bases and 7 bases, in that order; junction bases with no gene match: 8. CDR3 sequence (DNA): TGTGCCACTAAGCGGGAGCGGGGCGGGGAGCTGTTTTTT. Protein: CATKRERGGELFF.

CDR3 nucleotide sequence: TGCGCCAGCAGTCCCGGGGGCAGGGTGTTATCAGATACGCAGTATTTT. This codes for CASSPGGRVLSDTQYF. The rearrangement links TRBV23-1 to TRBJ2-3, with D perhaps being TRBD1 or TRBD2 (6 bases each). TRBV23-1 is an ORF, with its function uncertain. Trimming left V 4 bases short and J 4 bases short, with 18 bases between. The length of the CDR3 is 16 residues.

The rearrangement joins TRBV10-3 to TRBJ1-3; the D gene is possibly TRBD1 (5 bases). The CDR3 consists of 16 residues. Germline CDR1 ENHRY, CDR2 SYGVKD. V lost 8 bases and J lost 4, with 21 bases in between. The chain's CDR3 is CAIGEKPGLSGNTIYF. The DNA of the CDR3 is TGTGCCATCGGGGAAAAGCCAGGGTTGTCAGGAAACACCATATATTTT.

In this sample, this clone turned up a few times. The rearrangement uses TRBV29-1 and TRBJ2-2; the match to TRBD2 covers 11 bases. Looked up from germline, CDR1 is SQVTM and CDR2 is ANQGSEA. The length of the CDR3 is 16 residues. With V trimmed by 4 bases and J by 1 base, 5 bases remained unmatched. DNA for the CDR3: TGCAGCGTTGGCCTAGCGGGAGGCGTGAACACCGGGGAGCTGTTTTTT. Its translation is CSVGLAGGVNTGELFF.

There are many counts of this clone. CDR3 nucleotides: TGCGCCAGCGTAGGGACTAGCGGGATGTTAAGCGAGCAGTACTTC. Its translation: CASVGTSGMLSEQYF. This rearrangement joins TRBV10-2 to TRBJ2-7, with 13 bases matching TRBD2. V trimming: 8 bases; J trimming: 6 bases; junction bases outside the gene matches: 10. Germline CDR1 and CDR2: WSHSY and SAAADI. The CDR3 sequence is 15 residues long.

This clone was counted a few times. V usage is TRBV28 and J usage is TRBJ1-2; TRBD1 might be the D (5 bases). This CDR3 is built from 13 residues. Germline CDR1 and CDR2: MDHEN and SYDVKM. The V gene lost 2 bases and the J gene lost 7 bases, with 11 bases spanning the gap. The CDR3 DNA is TGTGCCAGCAGTTTAGTCAGGGCGTTTGGCTACACCTTC. As protein: CASSLVRAFGYTF.

The chain is built from TRBV2 and TRBJ2-5, with D unclear. The CDR3 sequence is 10 residues long. Trimming took off 8 bases at V and 5 bases at J, with 6 bases between the two ends. CDR1 SNHLY and CDR2 FYNNEI come from the germline V gene. The CDR3 loop reads CASGEETQYF. In DNA, the CDR3 is TGTGCCAGCGGAGAGGAGACCCAGTACTTC.

This sequence joins TRBV28 and TRBJ2-3; D gene unclear. Trimming removed 4 bases at V and 5 bases at J, with 10 bases between. The CDR3 loop spans 13 amino acids. Germline CDR1 is MDHEN and CDR2 is SYDVKM. The CDR3 protein is CASSSPPRDTQYF. CDR3 nucleotides: TGTGCCAGCAGTTCCCCCCCTCGAGATACGCAGTATTTT.

V and J are TRBV7-9 and TRBJ2-7, with TRBD1 matching over 9 bases. Per germline, CDR1 SEHNR and CDR2 FQNEAQ (reference sequence). V lost 6 bases to trimming and J lost 3 bases; unmatched junction nucleotides: 6. This CDR3 has 14 amino acids. CDR3 amino acids: CASRSSGQGYEQYF. The CDR3 nucleotides are TGTGCCAGCAGGTCCTCGGGACAGGGCTACGAGCAGTACTTC. Full variable domain (rest looked up from reference TRBV7-9 and TRBJ2-7): DTGVSQNPRHKITKRGQNVTFRCDPISEHNRLYWYRQTLGQGPEFLTYFQNEAQLEKSRLLSDRFSAERPKGSFSTLEIQRTEQGDSAMYLCASRSSGQGYEQYFGPGTRLTVT.

A single count supports this clone. This chain links TRBV2 with TRBJ1-1; 8 positions agree with TRBD1. V was pared by 6 bases and J by 1 base, with 7 bases of the junction left unmatched. The CDR3 runs to 15 residues. The germline V gene has CDR1 SNHLY and CDR2 FYNNEI. CDR3 sequence reads: CASRKQGVKNTEAFF. CDR3 DNA sequence: TGTGCCAGCAGGAAACAGGGGGTAAAGAACACTGAAGCTTTCTTT. Based on the CDR3 plus reference TRBV2 and TRBJ1-1, the full variable domain is EPEVTQTPSHQVTQMGQEVILRCVPISNHLYFYWYRQILGQKVEFLVSFYNNEISEKSEIFDDQFSVERPDGSNFTLKIRSTKLEDSAMYFCASRKQGVKNTEAFFGQGTRLTVV.

The V call is TRBV7-9, the J call TRBJ1-1; no clear D gene. The germline CDR1 and CDR2 sequences are SEHNR and FQNEAQ (reference sequence). The CDR3 is 14 residues long. Trimming cost V 3 bases and J 6 bases, with 14 bases left between them. This CDR3 reads CASSFSGLGAEAFF. DNA of the CDR3: TGTGCCAGCAGCTTTTCCGGACTTGGGGCTGAAGCTTTCTTT. Together with reference TRBV7-9 and TRBJ1-1, the CDR3 gives the full variable domain: DTGVSQNPRHKITKRGQNVTFRCDPISEHNRLYWYRQTLGQGPEFLTYFQNEAQLEKSRLLSDRFSAERPKGSFSTLEIQRTEQGDSAMYLCASSFSGLGAEAFFGQGTRLTVV.

This clone occurred many times. The chain combines TRBV28 with TRBJ1-4; 7 bases agree with TRBD1. The ends lost 6 bases at V and 10 bases at J; junction bases unmatched: 11. Germline V lookup: CDR1 MDHEN, CDR2 SYDVKM. CDR3 length: 14 residues. The CDR3 nucleotides read TGTGCCAGCAGATACCGGGACAGTCACGGAAAACTGTTTTTT. This gives the protein CASRYRDSHGKLFF.

V gene TRBV19 combines with J gene TRBJ1-1; D is ambiguous. The CDR3 consists of 14 residues. Trimming cost V 3 bases and J 0 bases, with 8 bases left between them. The germline V gene encodes CDR1 LNHDA and CDR2 SQIVND (reference sequence). In DNA, the CDR3 is TGTGCCAGTAGTATTTCTATAATGAACACTGAAGCTTTCTTT. Amino acid sequence: CASSISIMNTEAFF.

This chain links TRBV7-2 with TRBJ2-6; the D gene could be TRBD1 or TRBD2 (5 bases each). CDR3 length: 15 residues. Germline V lookup: CDR1 SGHTA, CDR2 FQGNSA. V dropped 1 base and J dropped 3 bases, with 7 bases sitting between them. CDR3 sequence reads: CASSLGGNGANVLTF. The CDR3 region has the DNA TGTGCCAGCAGCTTAGGGGGGAATGGGGCCAACGTCCTGACTTTC.

V is TRBV14 and J is TRBJ2-1; D is unresolved. There are 12 residues in the CDR3. CDR1 is SGHDN, CDR2 FVKESK, per germline. Trimming took 3 bases from V and 3 from J, leaving 3 bases between them. The CDR3, as DNA: TGTGCCAGCAGCCACGGCTACAATGAGCAGTTCTTC. It specifies CASSHGYNEQFF.

This clone occurred many times. The rearrangement joins TRBV14 to TRBJ2-7, with TRBD2 identical over 7 bases. CDR3 size: 14 residues. The V segment lost 2 bases and the J segment 5 bases; nucleotides outside the gene matches: 6. Germline values: CDR1 SGHDN, CDR2 FVKESK. This chain's CDR3 is CASSQLAEGNEQYF. The CDR3 DNA reads as TGTGCCAGCAGCCAACTAGCGGAGGGGAACGAGCAGTACTTC.

Note on this clone: A much larger clone is a single base away; this may be a read error. The V call is TRBV28, the J call TRBJ2-1; D gene unclear. The CDR3 contains 11 residues. Trimming cost V 6 bases and J 7 bases, with 7 bases left between them. Germline lookup yields CDR1 MDHEN and CDR2 SYDVKM. The CDR3: CASSQINEQFF. The DNA for the CDR3 is TGTGCCAGCAGCCAAATAAATGAGCAGTTCTTC.

This chain uses TRBV5-1 with TRBJ2-2; TRBD2 matches at 12 bases. Unmatched junction bases numbered 10, after V lost 4 bases and J lost 6 bases. Looked up from germline, CDR1 is SGHRS and CDR2 is YFSETQ. The CDR3 has 17 residues. The CDR3 nucleotides are TGCGCCAGCAGCAGGATACTAGCGGGAGGACCCGCCGGGGAGCTGTTTTTT. Residues: CASSRILAGGPAGELFF.

The CDR3 sequence is CASSPSVPTSVGTDTQYF. CDR3 coding DNA: TGTGCCAGCAGCCCCTCGGTCCCGACTAGCGTAGGGACAGATACGCAGTATTTT. The V gene is TRBV11-2, the J gene TRBJ2-3; the match to TRBD2 covers 8 bases. Losses at the gene ends were 5 bases for V and 3 bases for J; bases not matched to a gene: 16. The CDR3 is made up of 18 amino acids. From germline, CDR1 is SGHAT and CDR2 FQNNGV.

A single count supports this clone. This chain joins TRBV7-9 and TRBJ2-1, with 10 bases that match TRBD1. V lost 4 bases and J lost 15; bases outside the gene matches: 15. Germline V gene lookup returns CDR1 SEHNR and CDR2 FQNEAQ (reference sequence). This CDR3 is built from 15 residues. CDR3 loop: CASSSGTGETRGMFF. The CDR3 DNA reads TGTGCCAGCAGCTCCGGGACAGGGGAAACACGGGGGATGTTCTTC.

This clone was found once. The rearrangement uses TRBV27 and TRBJ1-1, with 8 bases matching TRBD1. The germline V gene encodes CDR1 MNHEY and CDR2 SMNVEV (reference sequence). CDR3 length: 16 amino acids. The junction had 11 bases not matched to a gene; V was cut back by 4 bases and J by 4 bases. In nucleotides, the CDR3 is TGTGCCAGCAGTTCCCTCGGACAGGGTAGGGCCACTGAAGCTTTCTTT. Protein: CASSSLGQGRATEAFF.

This chain links TRBV28 with TRBJ2-1, with 10 bases identical to TRBD2. This CDR3 has 16 amino acids. Germline CDR1 reads MDHEN; CDR2 reads SYDVKM. V was clipped by 4 bases and J by 6 bases; unmatched bases: 9. The CDR3 is CASSSPLAGNFNEQFF. The DNA for the CDR3 is TGTGCCAGCAGTTCGCCACTAGCGGGAAATTTCAATGAGCAGTTCTTC.

This clone was seen a single time. Given a much more abundant clone one base away, this may be a read error. J is TRBJ2-7 and V is TRBV7-9, with D unclear. The CDR3 runs to 12 residues. Trimming removed 2 bases from V and 2 bases from J, with 4 bases in between. Per the germline V gene, CDR1 is SEHNR and CDR2 is FQNEAQ (reference sequence). The CDR3 loop is CASSLSAYEQYF. In nucleotides, the CDR3 is TGTGCCAGCAGCTTAAGTGCCTACGAGCAGTACTTC.